This TCR beta chain was retrieved from a study of sequential checkpoint blockade in melanoma. Trimming took off 7 bases at V and 1 base at J, with 8 bases between the two ends. This CDR3 has 14 amino acids. CDR1 LNHNV and CDR2 YYDKDF come from the germline V gene (reference sequence). Regarding treatment: randomized to nivolumab then ipilimumab (arm A) or the reverse (arm B). This clone was detected only a few times. Only in-frame clones appear in the TCRdb table, and some are missing; sequencing was by immunoSEQ multiplex PCR. The repertoire includes tens of thousands of clones, approximately 30% of them detected once, and 1.6% sits in the top ten.

The sample in question was tumor tissue (inferred from file names), obtained from a patient given nivolumab and ipilimumab in sequence. The gene calls are TRBV15 and TRBJ2-6; maybe TRBD1 (5 bases). This receptor was taken from a human donor with melanoma. The CDR3 sequence: CATTGQSGANVLTF. The CDR3 coding sequence is TGTGCCACCACCGGACAATCTGGGGCCAACGTCCTGACTTTC. Full variable domain (rest looked up from reference TRBV15 and TRBJ2-6): DAMVIQNPRYQVTQFGKPVTLSCSQTLNHNVMYWYQQKSSQAPKLLFHYYDKDFNNEADTPDNFQSRRPNTSFCFLDIRSPGLGDTAMYLCATTGQSGANVLTFGAGSRLTVL.